This T cell receptor beta chain originates from a study of blood T cell repertoires in COVID-19. Study background: Spain, Italy and the United States supplied samples that represented acute and convalescent COVID-19.

CDR3 length: 13 residues. The germline V gene encodes CDR1 MNHEY and CDR2 SVGAGI. Trimming shortened V by 5 bases and J by 1 base, and 8 bases separated the two germline ends. Per the original methods: It was from reference gene primer amplification that nucleated cell counts were estimated. This table comes from immunoSEQ multiplex PCR, and its TCRdb copy is limited to in-frame clones, with some not included. V and J calls and clone size are given by that table; D and trimming were obtained from the DNA. The sample records more than 95,000 clones, about 90% being singletons. J is TRBJ1-1 and V is TRBV6-5; D is perhaps TRBD1 (6 bases). This sequence was found in a human donor in a cohort sampled during active COVID-19. The sequenced sample consisted of peripheral blood. The CDR3 nucleotides read TGTGCCAGCAGTACAGGGAGGAACACTGAAGCTTTCTTT. Translated: CASSTGRNTEAFF.